This T cell receptor beta chain was obtained from a study of shared clonotypes between healthy human individuals. Genomic DNA from each subset was divided evenly over several immunoSEQ plates. Only in-frame clones appear in the TCRdb table, and some are missing; sequencing was by immunoSEQ multiplex PCR. The data show more than 2,000,000 clones, more than 80% seen once. The donors, all of them Caucasian adults, lived in Nashville, Tennessee. Remarks on this clone: The antigen remains unidentified. Other nucleotide sequences from this sample produce the same CDR3.

Germline CDR1 SGHRS, CDR2 YFSETQ. CDR3 length: 14 amino acids. V gave up 2 bases and J gave up 3 bases, with 8 bases separating them. Study results and limitations: For naive CD4 cells, roughly 5.5% of clonotypes were shared across a handful of donors.

The TCR originated in a man aged 18 to 35 in good health. Some clones in this sample may be carry-over from other donors' samples. The chain combines TRBV5-1 with TRBJ1-4; a possible D gene is TRBD1 (6 bases). Sequenced sample: naive CD4+ T cells from PBMCs. Subset noted: CD45RA+ positively selected. CDR3 DNA sequence: TGCGCCAGCAGCTTACAGGGTTCTAATGAAAAACTGTTTTTT. Amino acid sequence: CASSLQGSNEKLFF.